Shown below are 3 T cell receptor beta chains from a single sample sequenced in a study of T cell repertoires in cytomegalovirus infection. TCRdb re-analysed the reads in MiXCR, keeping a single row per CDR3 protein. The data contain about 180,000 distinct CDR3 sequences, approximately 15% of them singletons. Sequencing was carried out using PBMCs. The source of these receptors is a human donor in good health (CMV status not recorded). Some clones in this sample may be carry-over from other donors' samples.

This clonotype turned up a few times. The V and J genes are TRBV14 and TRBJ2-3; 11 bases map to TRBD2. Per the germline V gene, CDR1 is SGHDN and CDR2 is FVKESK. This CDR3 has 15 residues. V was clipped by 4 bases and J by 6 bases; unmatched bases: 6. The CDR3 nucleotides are TGTGCCAGCAGCCCACTAGCGGGAGATGGGGATACGCAGTATTTT. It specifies CASSPLAGDGDTQYF.

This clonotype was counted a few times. The CDR3 coding sequence is TGTGCCAGCAGTTACTCGAACAACTACGAGCAGTACTTC. Amino acid sequence: CASSYSNNYEQYF. The chain recombines TRBV6-5 with TRBJ2-7; D is undetermined. Deletions cut 0 bases from V and 3 bases from J, with 6 bases between. This CDR3 region has 13 residues. Looked up from germline, CDR1 is MNHEY and CDR2 is SVGAGI.

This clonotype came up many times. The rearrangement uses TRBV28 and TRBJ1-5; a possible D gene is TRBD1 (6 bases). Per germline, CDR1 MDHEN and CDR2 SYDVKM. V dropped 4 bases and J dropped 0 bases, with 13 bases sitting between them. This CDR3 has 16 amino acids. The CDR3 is CASSSPQGYSNQPQHF. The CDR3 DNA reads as TGTGCCAGCAGTTCTCCACAGGGCTATAGCAATCAGCCCCAGCATTTT.